This TCR beta chain stems from a study of blood T cells in healthy people across ages. Sample-barcoded 5' priming and a J-beta primer mix drove a second PCR of roughly 7 to 11 cycles. Through a template-switch adaptor with 12 random nucleotides, each cDNA molecule received a tag. Every individual sample yielded 2.5 million or more paired-end reads (each containing CDR3). TCRdb fed the 5' RACE reads into MiXCR, producing one record per CDR3 protein. The sample records 1.4 million to 1.5 million distinct CDR3 sequences, approximately 38% being singletons. For this clonotype: The target antigen is unknown. A junction boundary mismatches the germline segment, possibly from a read error.

Findings and caveats of the study: Per million T cells, the diversity of TCR beta decreased roughly linearly as age advanced.

The CDR3 length is 13 residues. Germline V gene lookup returns CDR1 DFQATT and CDR2 SNEGSKA (reference sequence). Total RNA extracted from each sample amounted to at least 5 micrograms. The source material was blood. This TCR was sampled from a woman younger than 30 in good health. The rearrangement links TRBV20-1 to TRBJ1-6, with 9 bases that match TRBD1. CDR3 nucleotides: TGCAGTGCGTCCACAGGGGGCGATTCACCCCCCCACTTT. Residues: CSASTGGDSPPHF.